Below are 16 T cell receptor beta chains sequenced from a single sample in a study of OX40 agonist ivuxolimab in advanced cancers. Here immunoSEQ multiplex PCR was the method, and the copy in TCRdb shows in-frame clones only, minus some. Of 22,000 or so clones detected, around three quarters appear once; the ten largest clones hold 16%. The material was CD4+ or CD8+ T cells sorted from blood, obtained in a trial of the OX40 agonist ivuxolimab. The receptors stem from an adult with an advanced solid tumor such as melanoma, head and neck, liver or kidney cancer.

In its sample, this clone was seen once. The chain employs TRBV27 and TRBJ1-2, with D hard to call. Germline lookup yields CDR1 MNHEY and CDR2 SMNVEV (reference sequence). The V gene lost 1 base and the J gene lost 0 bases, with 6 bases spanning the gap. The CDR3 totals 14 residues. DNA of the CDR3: TGTGCCAGCAGTTTATACCCCGCTAACTATGGCTACACCTTC. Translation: CASSLYPANYGYTF.

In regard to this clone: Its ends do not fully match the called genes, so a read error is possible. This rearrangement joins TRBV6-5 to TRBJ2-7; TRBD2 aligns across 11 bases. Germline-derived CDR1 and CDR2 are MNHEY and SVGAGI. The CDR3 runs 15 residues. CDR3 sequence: CASSPGTSGIYGQYF. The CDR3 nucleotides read TGTGCCAGCAGCCCCGGGACTAGCGGAATATACGGGCAGTATTTC.

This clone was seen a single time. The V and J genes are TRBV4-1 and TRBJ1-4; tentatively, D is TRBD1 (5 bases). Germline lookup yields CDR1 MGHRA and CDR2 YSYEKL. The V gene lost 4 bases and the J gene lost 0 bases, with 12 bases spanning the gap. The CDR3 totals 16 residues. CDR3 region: CASSPGGAPTNEKLFF. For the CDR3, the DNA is TGCGCCAGCAGCCCTGGCGGGGCACCAACTAATGAAAAACTGTTTTTT.

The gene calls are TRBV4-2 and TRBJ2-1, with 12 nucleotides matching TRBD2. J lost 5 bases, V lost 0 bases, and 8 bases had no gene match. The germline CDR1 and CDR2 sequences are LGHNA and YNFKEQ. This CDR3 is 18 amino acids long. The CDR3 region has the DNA TGTGCCAGCAGCCAAGATGGGCTAGCGGGGGGGCATGACAATGAGCAGTTCTTC. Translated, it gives CASSQDGLAGGHDNEQFF.

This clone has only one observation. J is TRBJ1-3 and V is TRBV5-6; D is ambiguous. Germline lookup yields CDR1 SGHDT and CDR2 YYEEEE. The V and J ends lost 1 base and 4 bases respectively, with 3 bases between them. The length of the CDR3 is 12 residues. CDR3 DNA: TGTGCCAGCAGCTTGTTGGGAAACACCATATATTTT. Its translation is CASSLLGNTIYF.

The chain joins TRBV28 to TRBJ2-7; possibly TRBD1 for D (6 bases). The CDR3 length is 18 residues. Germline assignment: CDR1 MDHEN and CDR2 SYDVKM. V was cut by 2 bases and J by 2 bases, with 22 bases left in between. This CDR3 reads CASSLNPGVTLSAYEQYF. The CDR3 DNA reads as TGTGCCAGCAGTTTAAATCCAGGGGTAACTTTAAGTGCCTACGAGCAGTACTTC. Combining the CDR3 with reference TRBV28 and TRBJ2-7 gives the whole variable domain DVKVTQSSRYLVKRTGEKVFLECVQDMDHENMFWYRQDPGLGLRLIYFSYDVKMKEKGDIPEGYSVSREKKERFSLILESASTNQTSMYLCASSLNPGVTLSAYEQYFGPGTRLTVT.

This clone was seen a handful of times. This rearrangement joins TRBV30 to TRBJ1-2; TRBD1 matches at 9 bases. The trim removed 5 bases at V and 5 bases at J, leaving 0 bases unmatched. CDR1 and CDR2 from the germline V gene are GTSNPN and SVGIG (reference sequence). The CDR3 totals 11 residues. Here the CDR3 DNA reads TGTGCCTGGGACAGGGGGTATGGCTACACCTTC. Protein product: CAWDRGYGYTF.

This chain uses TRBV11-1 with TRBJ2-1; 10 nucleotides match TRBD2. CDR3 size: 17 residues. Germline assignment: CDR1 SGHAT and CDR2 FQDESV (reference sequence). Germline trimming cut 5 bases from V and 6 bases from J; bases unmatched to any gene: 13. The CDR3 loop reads CASSPQGSGGAINEQFF. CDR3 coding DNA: TGTGCCAGCAGCCCCCAGGGGAGCGGGGGGGCGATCAATGAGCAGTTCTTC. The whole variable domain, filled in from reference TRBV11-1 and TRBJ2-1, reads EAEVAQSPRYKITEKSQAVAFWCDPISGHATLYWYRQILGQGPELLVQFQDESVVDDSQLPKDRFSAERLKGVDSTLKIQPAELGDSAMYLCASSPQGSGGAINEQFFGPGTRLTVL.

The CDR3 here is CASSQEVEGSYGYTF. CDR3 DNA: TGTGCCAGCAGCCAAGAGGTGGAGGGGTCCTATGGCTACACCTTC. The chain employs TRBV4-2 and TRBJ1-2; D is perhaps TRBD1 (5 bases). The ends were cut back, 0 bases at V and 4 bases at J, with 12 bases in the middle. The germline gives CDR1 LGHNA, CDR2 YNFKEQ. The CDR3 extends over 15 amino acids.

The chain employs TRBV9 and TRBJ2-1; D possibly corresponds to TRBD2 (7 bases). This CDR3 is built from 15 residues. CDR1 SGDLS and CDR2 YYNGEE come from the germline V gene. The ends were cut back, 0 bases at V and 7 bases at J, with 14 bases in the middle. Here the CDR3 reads CASSVGGGAVNEQFF. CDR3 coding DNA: TGTGCCAGCAGCGTAGGAGGGGGGGCGGTTAATGAGCAGTTCTTC.

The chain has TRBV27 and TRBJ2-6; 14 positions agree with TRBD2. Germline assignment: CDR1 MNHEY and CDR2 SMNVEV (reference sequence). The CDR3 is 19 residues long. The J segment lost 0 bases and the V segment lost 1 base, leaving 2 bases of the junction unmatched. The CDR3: CASSLLTSGGGSGANVLTF. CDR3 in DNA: TGTGCCAGCAGTTTATTGACTAGCGGGGGGGGCTCTGGGGCCAACGTCCTGACTTTC. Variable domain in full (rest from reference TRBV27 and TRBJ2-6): EAQVTQNPRYLITVTGKKLTVTCSQNMNHEYMSWYRQDPGLGLRQIYYSMNVEVTDKGDVPEGYKVSRKEKRNFPLILESPSPNQTSLYFCASSLLTSGGGSGANVLTFGAGSRLTVL.

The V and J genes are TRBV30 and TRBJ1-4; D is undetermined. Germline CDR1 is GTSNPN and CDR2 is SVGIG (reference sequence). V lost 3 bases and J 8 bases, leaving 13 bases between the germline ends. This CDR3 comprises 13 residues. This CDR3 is CAWRAIGREKLFF. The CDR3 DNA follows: TGTGCCTGGAGGGCTATCGGGAGAGAAAAACTGTTTTTT.

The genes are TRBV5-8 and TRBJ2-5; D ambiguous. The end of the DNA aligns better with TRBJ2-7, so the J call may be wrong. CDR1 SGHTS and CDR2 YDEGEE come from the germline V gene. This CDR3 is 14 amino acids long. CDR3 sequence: CASSIRSLTYEQYF. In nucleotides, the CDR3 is TGTGCCAGCAGCATTCGTTCCCTGACCTACGAGCAGTACTTC.

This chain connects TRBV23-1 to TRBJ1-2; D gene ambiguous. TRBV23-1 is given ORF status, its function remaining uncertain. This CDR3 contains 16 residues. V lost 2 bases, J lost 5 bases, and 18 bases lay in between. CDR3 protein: CASSQSIFDGKYGYTF. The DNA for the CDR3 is TGCGCCAGCAGTCAAAGTATCTTCGACGGTAAATATGGCTACACCTTC.

The DNA of the CDR3 is TGTGCCAGCAGCTCCCCCCGGGACAGGAGCTCCTATAATTCACCCCTCCACTTT. It encodes CASSSPRDRSSYNSPLHF. J is TRBJ1-6 and V is TRBV9; 8 bases agree with TRBD1. V lost 4 bases to trimming and J lost 0 bases; unmatched junction nucleotides: 9. Germline loops: CDR1 SGDLS, CDR2 YYNGEE. The CDR3 runs to 18 residues.

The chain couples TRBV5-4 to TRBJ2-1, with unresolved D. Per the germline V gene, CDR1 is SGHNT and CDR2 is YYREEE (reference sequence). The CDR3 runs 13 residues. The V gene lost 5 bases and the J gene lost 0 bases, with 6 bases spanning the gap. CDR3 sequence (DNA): TGTGCCAGCAGACCCGACTCCTACAATGAGCAGTTCTTC. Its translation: CASRPDSYNEQFF.